Listed below are T cell receptor beta chains from one sample, sequenced in a study of blood T cell repertoires in COVID-19. Profiled with immunoSEQ multiplex PCR; TCRdb holds only in-frame clones, not every one. In the table there are 96,000 or so clones, over 90% of which are singletons. The sequenced sample was peripheral blood. These TCRs come from a man in his sixties with acute or convalescent COVID-19. The CDR3 runs from the conserved cysteine through the conserved F or W. The D gene is left open where the match is weak. Expanded clones get a size class; other rows say once, few or many, or leave the size out.

size	V	J	D	CDR3	DNA
-	TRBV19	TRBJ1-3	-	CASSIAGERAGNTIYF	TGTGCCAGTAGTATAGCCGGGGAAAGGGCTGGGAACACCATATATTTT
-	TRBV4-3	TRBJ1-6	-	CASSQVGVSPLHF	TGCGCCAGCAGCCAAGTAGGGGTTTCACCCCTCCACTTT
-	TRBV9	TRBJ2-1	TRBD2	CASSVATLQGLAGGPGNEQFF	TGTGCCAGCAGCGTAGCTACGTTACAGGGACTAGCGGGAGGGCCAGGCAATGAGCAGTTCTTC
-	TRBV6-6	TRBJ2-5	TRBD1	CASSLTGQGIETQYF	TGTGCCAGCAGTCTAACTGGACAGGGGATTGAGACCCAGTACTTC
-	TRBV21-1	TRBJ2-7	-	CASSSPGTDYEQYF	TGTGCCAGCAGCAGCCCCGGGACTGACTACGAGCAGTACTTC
-	TRBV13	TRBJ2-5	TRBD2	CASSLLGLEETQYF	TGTGCCAGCAGCTTATTGGGACTAGAAGAGACCCAGTACTTC
-	TRBV6-5	TRBJ1-2	TRBD1	CASSPTGDYGYTF	TGTGCCAGCAGTCCTACAGGGGACTATGGCTACACCTTC
-	TRBV4-1	TRBJ1-4	-	CASSSQGHATNEKLFF	TGCGCCAGCAGCTCGCAGGGCCATGCAACTAATGAAAAACTGTTTTTT
-	TRBV19	TRBJ2-7	-	CASSMRDGEQYF	TGTGCCAGTAGTATGCGGGATGGGGAGCAGTACTTC
-	TRBV7-9	TRBJ2-2	TRBD1	CASRTGPQGLTGELFF	TGTGCCAGCCGCACGGGCCCACAGGGGCTCACCGGGGAGCTGTTTTTT
-	TRBV29-1	TRBJ1-1	-	CSVARVTEAFF	TGCAGCGTTGCCCGGGTCACTGAAGCTTTCTTT
-	TRBV12-5	TRBJ2-3	-	CASGLSGQDTQYF	TGTGCTAGTGGTCTCTCAGGGCAGGATACGCAGTATTTT
once	TRBV7-8	TRBJ2-3	-	CASSWGLFYTQYF	TGTGCCAGCAGCTGGGGACTGTTCTATACGCAGTATTTT
few	TRBV9	TRBJ2-7	TRBD2	CASSAIPGLAGETYEQYF	TGTGCCAGCAGCGCAATTCCGGGACTAGCGGGAGAGACTTACGAGCAGTACTTC
-	TRBV28	TRBJ1-1	-	CASSLTRRAFF	TGTGCCAGCAGCCTAACAAGGAGGGCTTTCTTT
-	TRBV4-3	TRBJ1-2	-	CASSQEVYRTDGYTF	TGCGCCAGCAGCCAAGAGGTATACAGGACAGATGGCTACACCTTC
-	TRBV6-1	TRBJ2-7	-	CASSEGATEFYEQYF	TGTGCCAGCAGTGAAGGAGCTACGGAGTTCTACGAGCAGTACTTC
-	TRBV7-9	TRBJ2-7	-	CASSLQVHEQYF	TGTGCCAGCAGCCTCCAGGTACACGAGCAGTACTTC
-	TRBV18	TRBJ2-1	TRBD1	CASSPQGAQQFF	TGTGCCAGCTCACCCCAGGGGGCGCAGCAGTTCTTC
-	TRBV7-9	TRBJ1-6	-	CASSFGAVTNSPLHF	TGTGCCAGCAGCTTCGGTGCGGTTACTAATTCACCCCTCCACTTT
-	TRBV2	TRBJ1-2	TRBD1	CASSGDRTGHGYTF	TGTGCCAGCAGTGGGGATAGGACAGGGCATGGCTACACCTTC
-	TRBV10-3	TRBJ2-7	-	CAISEPADGYEQYF	TGTGCCATCAGTGAACCCGCGGATGGCTACGAGCAGTACTTC
-	TRBV7-9	TRBJ1-4	-	CASSVLGGINEKLFF	TGTGCCAGCAGCGTTCTTGGGGGGATTAATGAAAAACTGTTTTTT
-	TRBV11-2	TRBJ2-7	TRBD2	CASSPRTSGGYEQYF	TGTGCCAGCAGCCCAAGGACTAGCGGAGGTTACGAGCAGTACTTC
-	TRBV28	TRBJ1-5	TRBD1	CASSDTGQDSNQPQHF	TGTGCCAGCAGCGACACTGGACAGGACAGCAATCAGCCCCAGCATTTT
-	TRBV9	TRBJ1-1	TRBD1	CASSVRGQGEAFF	TGTGCCAGCAGCGTCAGGGGGCAGGGGGAAGCTTTCTTT
once	TRBV7-8	TRBJ2-1	TRBD2	CASSARLAGDNEQFF	TGTGCCAGCAGCGCGAGACTAGCGGGGGACAATGAGCAGTTCTTC
-	TRBV28	TRBJ2-1	TRBD2	CASSLGLADSSSYNEQFF	TGTGCCAGCAGTTTAGGACTAGCGGATTCCTCCTCCTACAATGAGCAGTTCTTC
-	TRBV10-3	TRBJ1-1	-	CAISRGSAEAFF	TGTGCCATCAGCCGGGGGTCAGCTGAAGCTTTCTTT
-	TRBV27	TRBJ2-5	TRBD2	CASSSPTSGSDETQYF	TGTGCCAGCAGTTCCCCGACTAGCGGGAGTGATGAGACCCAGTACTTC
-	TRBV2	TRBJ1-4	TRBD1	CASNPTGTGEKLFF	TGTGCCAGCAACCCGACAGGGACAGGTGAAAAACTGTTTTTT
-	TRBV28	TRBJ1-5	-	CASSSPPGGRLDQPQHF	TGTGCCAGCAGTTCCCCTCCCGGAGGGCGGCTCGATCAGCCCCAGCATTTT
-	TRBV6-1	TRBJ1-2	-	CASSEERRYGYTF	TGTGCCAGCAGTGAAGAGAGGCGGTATGGCTACACCTTC
-	TRBV4-3	TRBJ1-4	-	CASSQGSPSEKLFF	TGCGCCAGCAGCCAAGGTAGCCCTAGTGAAAAACTGTTTTTT
-	TRBV28	TRBJ1-5	-	CASSLDLQGNQPQHF	TGTGCCAGCAGCCTTGATCTCCAGGGCAATCAGCCCCAGCATTTT
-	TRBV18	TRBJ2-3	TRBD2	CASSRLAGGGRADTQYF	TGTGCCAGCTCCCGACTAGCGGGAGGGGGGCGCGCAGATACGCAGTATTTT
few	TRBV19	TRBJ2-2	TRBD1	CASTDNGGTGDTGELFF	TGTGCCAGTACCGATAACGGCGGGACAGGCGACACCGGGGAGCTGTTTTTT
-	TRBV19	TRBJ2-3	TRBD1	CASSVRDRGPDTQYF	TGTGCCAGTAGTGTCCGGGACAGGGGGCCTGATACGCAGTATTTT
few	TRBV7-2	TRBJ2-2	-	CASSLDWERAGELFF	TGTGCCAGCAGCCTTGACTGGGAGAGGGCCGGGGAGCTGTTTTTT
-	TRBV5-5	TRBJ2-7	-	CASSLGVVTYEQYF	TGTGCCAGCAGCTTGGGTGTAGTAACCTACGAGCAGTACTTC
-	TRBV2	TRBJ2-3	TRBD2	CASLYGLAVSTDTQYF	TGTGCCAGCCTATATGGACTAGCGGTTAGCACAGATACGCAGTATTTT
-	TRBV6-5	TRBJ2-6	-	CASSYEGRTGANVLTF	TGTGCCAGCAGTTACGAGGGCCGGACCGGGGCCAACGTCCTGACTTTC
-	TRBV6-5	TRBJ2-7	TRBD2	CASSGASGSTYEQYF	TGTGCCAGCTCGGGGGCTAGCGGGAGCACCTACGAGCAGTACTTC
-	TRBV7-2	TRBJ2-7	-	CASSLEARRAVEQYF	TGTGCCAGCAGCTTAGAGGCCAGGAGGGCCGTAGAGCAGTACTTC